The rows below give T cell receptor beta chains drawn from one sample of a study of shared clonotypes between healthy human individuals. Clones were read by immunoSEQ multiplex PCR, and TCRdb kept only the in-frame ones, dropping some. The table records some 790,000 clones, roughly two thirds of them present only once. Sequencing was done on a sample of memory CD4+ T cells sorted from blood. These receptors originate from a woman aged 25 to 39 in good health. Each CDR3 is given without its conserved first and last residue.

j_call v_call cdr3_aa
TRBJ2-7 TRBV18 ASSRDHFSLEQY
TRBJ2-7 TRBV7-9 ASSLLRAGEYEQY
TRBJ2-3 TRBV5-3 ARSLRRSDTQY
TRBJ2-1 TRBV7-6 ASSLVAPGTGFNEQF
TRBJ2-1 TRBV11-2 ASSRSGSYNEQF
TRBJ2-7 TRBV6-6 ASGVAGTYEQY
TRBJ2-7 TRBV6-1 ASSEGDRFPY
TRBJ2-2 TRBV5-6 ASSKGGTPGELF
TRBJ2-3 TRBV27 ASSNRADTQY
TRBJ2-3 TRBV23-1 ASSHLTSGSTDTQY
TRBJ2-3 TRBV11-2 ASSFHGAGTDTQY